This T cell receptor beta chain is drawn from a study of graft-versus-host responses after intestinal transplantation. Findings and caveats of the study: Early post-transplant HvG declines were associated with peak circulating GvH clone levels.

Repertoires were generated with immunoSEQ multiplex PCR, while TCRdb's copy carries only in-frame clones and drops some. The sample yields about 57,000 clones, approximately 90% seen once. For this clone: The target antigen is unknown.

The source was PBMCs, collected 26 days after transplant. This TCR was recovered from a human patient who received an intestinal transplant, so some T cells may come from the graft donor.

For the CDR3, the DNA is TGTGCCAGCAGCTTGGGCGGGATGGAGCCCCAGCATTTT. It encodes CASSLGGMEPQHF. The genes are TRBV5-4 and TRBJ1-5; D call uncertain. V was cut by 0 bases and J by 8 bases, with 9 bases left in between. CDR3 length: 13 residues. Per germline, CDR1 SGHNT and CDR2 YYREEE (reference sequence).